The next 31 T cell receptor beta chains were all read from a single sample in a study of technical replicates of blood from several donors (dated by TCRdb to the late 2010s). The receptor library was made with the immunoSEQ multiplex PCR assay. TCRdb limited this immuneACCESS table to in-frame rearrangements with V and J called. A share of clones is missing; checked studies link under half to unresolved V genes, and the rest is unexplained. This sample comprises about 100,000 clones, 94% of them detected only once. The ten largest make up about 0.22% of the sample. The sequenced material came from T cells isolated from PBMCs. The receptor set was obtained from a human donor in good health.

The rearrangement uses TRBV14 and TRBJ2-1; 10 bases fit TRBD2. Losses at the gene ends were 0 bases for V and 4 bases for J; bases not matched to a gene: 12. Per germline, CDR1 SGHDN and CDR2 FVKESK. The CDR3 totals 19 residues. The CDR3 nucleotides are TGTGCCAGCAGCCAAGATCCCAGGCTGACTAGCGGGTTTTACAATGAGCAGTTCTTC. Its translation is CASSQDPRLTSGFYNEQFF.

V is TRBV5-1 and J is TRBJ2-1; 12 positions match TRBD2. The CDR3 loop spans 16 amino acids. The germline gives CDR1 SGHRS, CDR2 YFSETQ. V shed 0 bases, J shed 4 bases, and the junction held 2 bases outside the gene matches. In nucleotides, the CDR3 is TGCGCCAGCAGCTTGGGCGGGACTAGCGGGTACAATGAGCAGTTCTTC. This codes for CASSLGGTSGYNEQFF.

The chain uses TRBV9 and TRBJ1-1, with D possibly being TRBD1 (5 bases). In germline, CDR1 is SGDLS, CDR2 YYNGEE. The germline V and J ends were trimmed by 3 bases and 6 bases, with 12 bases remaining between them. The CDR3 contains 13 residues. The DNA for the CDR3 is TGTGCCAGCAGCGCGCAGGGTATCGCTGAAGCTTTCTTT. Translation gives CASSAQGIAEAFF.

The V and J genes are TRBV29-1 and TRBJ2-1; perhaps TRBD2 as D (6 bases). The CDR3 sequence is 13 residues long. V lost 4 bases to trimming and J lost 7 bases, with 14 bases between them. The V gene's germline CDR1 is SQVTM and CDR2 ANQGSEA. The CDR3 reads CSVGLALGNEQFF. In DNA form, the CDR3 reads TGCAGCGTTGGCCTAGCGCTTGGTAATGAGCAGTTCTTC.

The chain carries TRBV10-1 and TRBJ1-1, with 8 bases identical to TRBD1. This CDR3 spans 14 amino acids. CDR1 is WNHNN and CDR2 is SYGVQD in the germline V gene (reference sequence). Trimming removed 6 bases from V and 0 bases from J; junction bases left unmatched: 3. Written as DNA, the CDR3 is TGCGCCAGCAGCGGCAGGGGGCTGAACACTGAAGCTTTCTTT. This encodes CASSGRGLNTEAFF.

The chain uses TRBV11-3 and TRBJ1-5, with 9 bases aligning to TRBD1. Trimming took 1 base from V and 2 from J; bases not matched to a gene: 6. Germline V gene data show CDR1 as SGHNT and CDR2 as YENEEA. CDR3 length: 17 amino acids. DNA for the CDR3: TGTGCCAGCAGCTTAGCGACTAGGGACAGGGGCAATCAGCCCCAGCATTTT. Amino acids: CASSLATRDRGNQPQHF.

The chain employs TRBV4-1 and TRBJ1-2; 7 nucleotides match TRBD1. Looked up from germline, CDR1 is MGHRA and CDR2 is YSYEKL. Unmatched junction bases numbered 4, after V lost 0 bases and J lost 0 bases. CDR3 length equals 16 residues. Here the CDR3 reads CASSQEGDRANYGYTF. CDR3 coding DNA: TGCGCCAGCAGCCAAGAGGGGGACAGAGCTAACTATGGCTACACCTTC.

This chain uses TRBV28 with TRBJ1-4; 10 nucleotides agree with TRBD1. The CDR3 totals 16 residues. The V gene end was trimmed by 6 bases and the J gene end by 8 bases; junction bases not matched to a gene: 12. Germline lookup yields CDR1 MDHEN and CDR2 SYDVKM. The CDR3 spells CASSETGGGFLEKLFF. The CDR3 nucleotides read TGTGCCAGCAGCGAGACAGGGGGCGGCTTCCTCGAAAAACTGTTTTTT.

This chain joins TRBV7-3 and TRBJ2-1; tentatively, D is TRBD1 (6 bases). Per germline, CDR1 SGHTA and CDR2 FQGTGA. The CDR3 consists of 14 residues. Trimming took 4 bases from V and 4 from J, leaving 11 bases between them. The CDR3: CASSSTGSYNEQFF. DNA for the CDR3: TGTGCCAGCAGCTCGACAGGTAGTTACAATGAGCAGTTCTTC.

The chain is built from TRBV29-1 and TRBJ2-1, with TRBD2 matching 8 bases. V gave up 7 bases and J gave up 6 bases; unmatched junction bases: 8. CDR1 and CDR2 from the germline V gene are SQVTM and ANQGSEA. CDR3 length: 13 residues. The CDR3 DNA reads as TGCAGCGCATTATTTGCGGGAGGCAATGAGCAGTTCTTC. Protein sequence: CSALFAGGNEQFF.

The CDR3 protein is CASSQGTGVANYGYTF. The CDR3 DNA is TGTGCCAGCAGTCAGGGGACAGGGGTAGCTAACTATGGCTACACCTTC. This rearrangement joins TRBV27 to TRBJ1-2, with TRBD1 identical over 10 bases. CDR3 length: 16 residues. The V gene end was trimmed by 5 bases and the J gene end by 0 bases; junction bases not matched to a gene: 6. Per germline, CDR1 MNHEY and CDR2 SMNVEV (reference sequence).

On this clone itself: Sequence at one end of the junction differs from germline and may be a read error. The chain combines TRBV7-7 with TRBJ1-2; D call uncertain. CDR3 size: 15 residues. Germline values: CDR1 SSHAT, CDR2 FNYEAQ (reference sequence). This CDR3 is CASSPQRAVNYGYTF. CDR3 nucleotides: TGTGCTAGCAGCCCACAGAGGGCGGTTAACTATGGCTACACCTTC.

The chain carries TRBV18 and TRBJ2-5; 7 bases match TRBD1. Germline V gene sequence: CDR1 KGHSH, CDR2 LQKENI. V lost 6 bases and J lost 4; bases outside the gene matches: 2. This CDR3 region has 12 residues. CDR3 in DNA: TGTGCCAGCTCCTGGGACAGAGAGACCCAGTACTTC. Protein product: CASSWDRETQYF.

This clone was seen more than once but under ten times. The chain is built from TRBV30 and TRBJ1-1; 7 nucleotides match TRBD1. Per the germline V gene, CDR1 is GTSNPN and CDR2 is SVGIG (reference sequence). Trimming at V came to 1 base and at J to 5 bases, leaving 4 bases not matched to a gene. The length of the CDR3 is 13 residues. The CDR3 protein is CAWSATGVTEAFF. CDR3 nucleotide sequence: TGTGCCTGGAGTGCAACAGGGGTTACTGAAGCTTTCTTT.

J is TRBJ1-4 and V is TRBV5-5; D is unclear. The ends were cut back, 5 bases at V and 0 bases at J, with 8 bases in the middle. Germline CDR1 SGHKS, CDR2 YYEKEE (reference sequence). CDR3 size: 14 residues. The CDR3 DNA follows: TGTGCCAGCAGGCGGGATGCAACTAATGAAAAACTGTTTTTT. Translation gives CASRRDATNEKLFF.

The chain joins TRBV9 to TRBJ2-1; TRBD2 matches at 7 bases. The CDR3 extends over 12 amino acids. Germline assignment: CDR1 SGDLS and CDR2 YYNGEE. J gave up 10 bases and V 3 bases, and 4 bases lay outside the gene matches. CDR3: CASSDGGSEQFF. The CDR3, as DNA: TGTGCCAGCAGCGACGGGGGGAGCGAGCAGTTCTTC.

The CDR3 bases are TGTGCCATCAGCCCAAGCGGGGGAAACCAAGAGACCCAGTACTTC. It translates to CAISPSGGNQETQYF. V gene TRBV10-3 combines with J gene TRBJ2-5, with TRBD2 matching 8 bases. The junction had 6 bases not matched to a gene; V was cut back by 6 bases and J by 0 bases. Germline V CDR1 and CDR2: ENHRY, SYGVKD. The length of the CDR3 is 15 residues.

This chain joins TRBV5-1 and TRBJ2-5, with 13 bases fitting TRBD2. The CDR3 has 17 residues. The germline V gene encodes CDR1 SGHRS and CDR2 YFSETQ. Trimming removed 4 bases from V and 3 bases from J; junction bases left unmatched: 9. CDR3 nucleotide sequence: TGCGCCAGCAGCAGTACTAGCGGGGGGGCCCGGGAAGAGACCCAGTACTTC. Protein sequence: CASSSTSGGAREETQYF.

This chain connects TRBV19 to TRBJ1-1, with D hard to call. Germline CDR1 and CDR2: LNHDA and SQIVND (reference sequence). The V and J ends lost 3 bases and 4 bases respectively, with 6 bases between them. The CDR3 extends over 12 amino acids. The CDR3 is CASSISSTEAFF. The CDR3 DNA follows: TGTGCCAGTAGTATTAGCAGCACTGAAGCTTTCTTT.

This chain joins TRBV2 and TRBJ1-2; perhaps TRBD1 as D (5 bases). V was trimmed by 6 bases and J by 8 bases, leaving 19 bases between them. Germline CDR1 reads SNHLY; CDR2 reads FYNNEI. CDR3 size: 14 residues. CDR3 coding DNA: TGTGCCAGCAGGAAAGACGGGGGAGTTTGGGGCTACACCTTC. As protein: CASRKDGGVWGYTF. Based on the CDR3 plus reference TRBV2 and TRBJ1-2, the full variable domain is EPEVTQTPSHQVTQMGQEVILRCVPISNHLYFYWYRQILGQKVEFLVSFYNNEISEKSEIFDDQFSVERPDGSNFTLKIRSTKLEDSAMYFCASRKDGGVWGYTFGSGTRLTVV.

The chain is built from TRBV27 and TRBJ1-4, with D possibly being TRBD1 (6 bases). V lost 0 bases to trimming and J lost 11 bases, with 13 bases between them. The CDR3 covers 14 residues. Per the germline V gene, CDR1 is MNHEY and CDR2 is SMNVEV (reference sequence). CDR3 sequence (DNA): TGTGCCAGCAGTTTATCCCGCGGTCAGGGGAAACTGTTTTTT. It yields the protein CASSLSRGQGKLFF. The full variable domain, with the rest looked up from reference TRBV27 and TRBJ1-4, is EAQVTQNPRYLITVTGKKLTVTCSQNMNHEYMSWYRQDPGLGLRQIYYSMNVEVTDKGDVPEGYKVSRKEKRNFPLILESPSPNQTSLYFCASSLSRGQGKLFFGSGTQLSVL.

The rearrangement uses TRBV6-5 and TRBJ1-1; D may be TRBD1 (6 bases). Trimming shortened V by 6 bases and J by 1 base, and 9 bases separated the two germline ends. CDR3 size: 13 residues. Germline CDR1 reads MNHEY; CDR2 reads SVGAGI. The DNA of the CDR3 is TGTGCCAGCAGACCGACAGGGAACACTGAAGCTTTCTTT. Protein product: CASRPTGNTEAFF.

The chain joins TRBV6-5 to TRBJ2-5; 8 positions agree with TRBD2. Losses at the gene ends were 6 bases for V and 1 base for J; bases not matched to a gene: 7. The CDR3 spans 15 residues. The germline V gene has CDR1 MNHEY and CDR2 SVGAGI. CDR3 in amino acids: CASSLQAGGQETQYF. DNA for the CDR3: TGTGCCAGCAGCCTCCAGGCGGGGGGCCAAGAGACCCAGTACTTC.

The chain links TRBV5-1 to TRBJ2-1; TRBD1 agrees at 7 bases. There are 14 residues in the CDR3. Germline lookup yields CDR1 SGHRS and CDR2 YFSETQ. V dropped 4 bases and J dropped 8; count of bases not matched to a gene: 9. This CDR3 reads CASSPQGPLDEQFF. The CDR3 DNA follows: TGCGCCAGCAGCCCACAGGGGCCCTTGGATGAGCAGTTCTTC.

V is TRBV5-1 and J is TRBJ1-1, with a tentative D call TRBD1 (5 bases). CDR1 is SGHRS and CDR2 is YFSETQ in the germline V gene. The ends were cut back, 0 bases at V and 7 bases at J, with 16 bases in the middle. The CDR3 is 15 amino acids. The CDR3 here is CASSLGQIKHVEAFF. CDR3 nucleotides: TGCGCCAGCAGCTTGGGACAGATAAAGCATGTTGAAGCTTTCTTT.

The chain joins TRBV6-5 to TRBJ2-5, with TRBD1 identical over 8 bases. V trimming: 0 bases; J trimming: 4 bases; junction bases outside the gene matches: 7. Germline V lookup: CDR1 MNHEY, CDR2 SVGAGI. CDR3 size: 16 residues. The CDR3 protein is CASSYSMAGGGETQYF. As DNA, the CDR3 is TGTGCCAGCAGTTACTCGATGGCAGGGGGCGGAGAGACCCAGTACTTC.

V usage is TRBV5-1 and J usage is TRBJ1-1; tentatively, D is TRBD1 (5 bases). The CDR3 is 14 residues long. CDR1 SGHRS and CDR2 YFSETQ come from the germline V gene. The ends were cut back, 4 bases at V and 6 bases at J, with 16 bases in the middle. As DNA, the CDR3 is TGCGCCAGCAGCCCTAAGGGGATCGGGTCTGAAGCTTTCTTT. Translating it yields CASSPKGIGSEAFF.

This chain joins TRBV19 and TRBJ1-2; tentatively, D is TRBD1 (6 bases). The V end lost 7 bases, the J end lost 4 bases, and 19 bases lay between the germline ends. The CDR3 spans 15 residues. The germline CDR1 and CDR2 sequences are LNHDA and SQIVND (reference sequence). CDR3 sequence reads: CASNEGQPGRYGYTF. CDR3 DNA sequence: TGTGCCAGTAACGAGGGACAACCTGGGCGCTATGGCTACACCTTC.

The chain links TRBV27 to TRBJ2-3; 10 bases map to TRBD1. The V gene's germline CDR1 is MNHEY and CDR2 SMNVEV (reference sequence). The CDR3 totals 19 residues. V gave up 1 base and J gave up 1 base; unmatched junction bases: 11. The CDR3 loop is CASSLLAGQGHRGTDTQYF. The CDR3 coding sequence is TGTGCCAGCAGTTTATTGGCGGGACAGGGGCATAGGGGCACAGATACGCAGTATTTT.

This rearrangement joins TRBV18 to TRBJ2-7, with D unresolved. V was shortened by 3 bases and J by 2 bases, with 14 bases between the two germline ends. Germline lookup yields CDR1 KGHSH and CDR2 LQKENI. This CDR3 is 15 amino acids long. The CDR3 here is CASSPSFAEPYEQYF. The DNA of the CDR3 is TGTGCCAGCTCACCCTCCTTTGCGGAGCCCTACGAGCAGTACTTC.

CDR3 residues: CASSSTTSAAYEQYF. The DNA for the CDR3 is TGTGCCAGCAGCTCCACGACTAGCGCGGCCTACGAGCAGTACTTC. This sequence joins TRBV5-4 and TRBJ2-7; 8 nucleotides agree with TRBD2. Trimming cost V 3 bases and J 2 bases; bases outside gene matches: 7. The germline CDR1 and CDR2 sequences are SGHNT and YYREEE (reference sequence). This CDR3 is 15 amino acids long.